Listed here are 23 T cell receptor beta chains from one sample, sequenced in a study of T cell clonality in common variable immunodeficiency. Repertoires were generated with immunoSEQ multiplex PCR, while TCRdb's copy carries only in-frame clones and drops some. The sample was found to contain 40,000 to 45,000 clones, and every one recurs. The sequenced material came from peripheral blood mononuclear cells. All receptors derive from a person between 18 and 75 years old in good health.

This clone was counted ten times or more. The CDR3 bases that were read are TGTGCCAGCAGTATCCAGGGATCTGGAGATACG. Its translation: CASSIQGSGDT. The CDR3 reads in full as CASSIQGSGDTQYF. The J gene is TRBJ2-3, the V gene TRBV2; possibly TRBD1 for D (5 bases). Read sequence stops 3 residues before the CDR3 end, and the germline J gene provides the missing end. V shed 5 bases and J shed 5 bases, with 14 bases lying between them. The germline V gene has CDR1 SNHLY and CDR2 FYNNEI. The CDR3 is 14 residues long.

This clone was seen at least ten times. The read finishes 3 residues shy of the CDR3 end, and the germline J gene is used to complete it. The chain couples TRBV5-8 to TRBJ1-6; 7 nucleotides agree with TRBD1. This CDR3 region has 14 residues. Germline loops: CDR1 SGHTS, CDR2 YDEGEE. V was clipped by 3 bases and J by 6 bases; unmatched bases: 3. The CDR3 loop reads CASSSRQGNSPLHF. The part of the CDR3 DNA that was read is TGTGCCAGCAGCTCCAGACAGGGTAATTCACCC.

This clone has at least ten counts. The read finishes 3 residues shy of the CDR3 end, and the germline J gene is used to complete it. This sequence joins TRBV6-1 and TRBJ1-1, with 7 bases fitting TRBD1. The CDR3 is 14 amino acids. Trimming cost V 2 bases and J 7 bases; bases outside gene matches: 7. Germline assignment: CDR1 MNHNS and CDR2 SASEGT. CDR3 bases read: TGTGCCAGCAGTGAATCCCTGACAGGGCATGAA. It codes for CASSESLTGHE. The entire CDR3 protein is CASSESLTGHEAFF.

This clone was seen at least ten times. Sequencing ends 3 residues short of the CDR3 end; the germline J gene provides the rest. The chain links TRBV7-3 to TRBJ2-1; TRBD2 is a possible D gene (5 bases). CDR1 is SGHTA, CDR2 FQGTGA, per germline. The CDR3 has 13 residues. V shed 5 bases and J shed 7 bases, with 12 bases lying between them. The CDR3 protein is CASSTGLANEQFF. CDR3 DNA, as far as it was read: TGTGCCAGCAGCACCGGACTGGCAAATGAG.

A word on this clone: The CDR3 goes on 3 residues after the read ends, and that part is filled in from the germline J gene. The chain is built from TRBV7-3 and TRBJ2-5; 8 nucleotides align to TRBD2. Germline V CDR1 and CDR2: SGHTA, FQGTGA. This CDR3 is built from 14 residues. V gave up 5 bases and J gave up 4 bases; unmatched junction bases: 6. The CDR3 is CASSLAGGPETQYF. Partial CDR3 DNA: TGTGCCAGCAGCCTCGCGGGAGGCCCAGAGACC.

The table lists this clone with many counts. Read data end 3 residues before the CDR3 end; the end is taken from the germline J gene. The V and J genes are TRBV18 and TRBJ2-3, with D tentatively TRBD1 (5 bases). There are 15 residues in the CDR3. Germline CDR1 reads KGHSH; CDR2 reads LQKENI. V dropped 4 bases and J dropped 2 bases, with 13 bases sitting between them. CDR3 protein: CASSLRVTDTDTQYF. CDR3 DNA, as far as it was read: TGTGCCAGCTCACTCAGGGTGACAGACACAGATACG.

This clone was counted many times. The sequenced part of the CDR3 DNA is TGTGCCAGCTCGGGTCGCCCCACAGATACG. Translation gives CASSGRPTDT. The CDR3 in its entirety is CASSGRPTDTQYF. The chain recombines TRBV3-1 (or the pseudogene TRBV3-2) with TRBJ2-3, with unresolved D. The read ends 3 residues shy of where the CDR3 ends; the end is completed using the germline J gene. Looked up from germline, CDR1 is LGHDT and CDR2 is YNNKEL (reference sequence). CDR3 length: 13 amino acids. Trimming left V 8 bases short and J 2 bases short, with 11 bases between.

This clone was observed many times. The CDR3 is cut off 3 residues early in the read; its end comes from the germline J gene. The chain carries TRBV5-5 and TRBJ1-4, with unresolved D. The germline CDR1 and CDR2 sequences are SGHKS and YYEKEE (reference sequence). V lost 0 bases and J 8 bases, leaving 11 bases between the germline ends. This CDR3 contains 14 residues. This CDR3 is CASSLAGVEEKLFF. The part of the CDR3 DNA that was read is TGTGCCAGCAGCTTGGCCGGGGTGGAGGAAAAA.

This clone was seen more than once but under ten times. The DNA ends 3 residues before the CDR3 does, and the rest of the CDR3 is filled in from the germline J gene. This chain links TRBV20-1 with TRBJ2-7; TRBD2 aligns across 9 bases. The CDR3 consists of 14 residues. The trim removed 5 bases at V and 1 base at J, leaving 6 bases unmatched. The germline gives CDR1 DFQATT, CDR2 SNEGSKA (reference sequence). The CDR3: CSASPGLASYEQYF. Incomplete CDR3 DNA: TGCAGTGCTTCACCGGGACTAGCATCCTACGAG.

This clone was observed many times. The missing CDR3 end, 3 residues past where the read stops, is filled in from the germline J gene. J is TRBJ1-1 and V is TRBV2, with a weak D call TRBD1 (5 bases). Germline CDR1 and CDR2: SNHLY and FYNNEI. The CDR3 spans 13 residues. The V end lost 4 bases, the J end lost 0 bases, and 6 bases lay between the germline ends. The covered CDR3 bases are TGTGCCAGCAGTGGACAGTTGAACACTGAA. Amino acids: CASSGQLNTE. The full CDR3 protein reads CASSGQLNTEAFF.

This clone was picked up a small number of times. The read ends 3 residues early relative to the CDR3; the germline J gene fills the gap. The chain has TRBV7-9 and TRBJ2-2; D remains unclear. Germline CDR1 and CDR2: SEHNR and FQNEAQ (reference sequence). Trimming removed 2 bases at V and 1 base at J, with 8 bases between. The CDR3 runs to 15 residues. The sequenced CDR3 bases are TGTGCCAGCAGCTTATTATACAGGAACACCGGGGAG. Translation gives CASSLLYRNTGE. The whole CDR3 sequence reads CASSLLYRNTGELFF.

This clone occurred many times. The observed sequence ends 3 residues before the CDR3 terminus, with the missing tail filled in from the germline J gene. This rearrangement joins TRBV5-1 to TRBJ2-1, with a tentative D call TRBD2 (5 bases). CDR1 SGHRS and CDR2 YFSETQ come from the germline V gene. The V and J ends lost 0 bases and 5 bases respectively, with 18 bases between them. The CDR3 is 17 residues long. CDR3 region: CASSLARGYPEDNEQFF. CDR3 DNA (partial): TGCGCCAGCAGCTTGGCCCGGGGTTATCCCGAAGACAATGAG. The variable domain in full, with the rest retrieved from reference TRBV5-1 and TRBJ2-1, is KAGVTQTPRYLIKTRGQQVTLSCSPISGHRSVSWYQQTPGQGLQFLFEYFSETQRNKGNFPGRFSGRQFSNSRSEMNVSTLELGDSALYLCASSLARGYPEDNEQFFGPGTRLTVL.

Comments on this clone: The read terminates 3 residues before the CDR3 end, so the remaining end is supplied by the germline J gene. The chain couples TRBV2 to TRBJ1-2; D remains unclear. The CDR3 consists of 12 residues. Trimming pared 8 bases from V and 1 base from J, leaving 8 bases between. The germline CDR1 and CDR2 sequences are SNHLY and FYNNEI. The CDR3 region is CASENSNYGYTF. Incomplete CDR3 DNA: TGTGCCAGCGAGAACAGTAACTATGGC.

This clone appeared many times. The observed sequence ends 3 residues before the CDR3 terminus, with the missing tail filled in from the germline J gene. The V call is TRBV5-1, the J call TRBJ2-6; D remains unclear. There are 16 residues in the CDR3. Germline values: CDR1 SGHRS, CDR2 YFSETQ. With 1 base removed from V and 3 bases from J, the gap between germline ends came to 11 bases. Here the CDR3 reads CASSLMPGGGANVLTF. The covered CDR3 bases are TGCGCCAGCAGCTTGATGCCCGGCGGTGGGGCCAACGTC.

This clone was seen ten or more times. The CDR3 is cut off 3 residues early in the read; its end comes from the germline J gene. The chain couples TRBV5-4 to TRBJ2-3, with 8 bases that match TRBD1. With V trimmed by 4 bases and J by 6 bases, 10 bases remained unmatched. The germline V gene has CDR1 SGHNT and CDR2 YYREEE (reference sequence). CDR3 length: 15 residues. The sequenced CDR3 bases are TGTGCCAGCAGCCAACGGACAGGGCCGGGGGATACG. Protein sequence: CASSQRTGPGDT. The complete CDR3 reads CASSQRTGPGDTQYF.

This clone has at least ten counts. The read terminates 3 residues ahead of where the CDR3 ends, so the germline J gene completes it. The chain joins TRBV20-1 to TRBJ1-2; 7 bases line up with TRBD1. The V and J ends lost 0 bases and 3 bases, in that order; junction bases with no gene match: 10. The length of the CDR3 is 16 residues. The germline CDR1 and CDR2 sequences are DFQATT and SNEGSKA (reference sequence). The CDR3 DNA, read in part, is TGCAGTGCTAGAGATAATCTCCGGGACAGCCACTATGGC. Its protein is CSARDNLRDSHYG. The complete CDR3 protein is CSARDNLRDSHYGYTF.

At least ten counts were recorded for this clone. Sequencing ends 3 residues short of the CDR3 end; the germline J gene provides the rest. The chain carries TRBV19 and TRBJ2-1, with TRBD1 identical over 9 bases. The germline V gene has CDR1 LNHDA and CDR2 SQIVND (reference sequence). This CDR3 region has 15 residues. The trim removed 6 bases at V and 9 bases at J, leaving 12 bases unmatched. The part of the CDR3 DNA that was read is TGTGCCAGTAGGGGTCCCGGGACAGGGATGGGTGAG. Translated: CASRGPGTGMGE. The full-length CDR3 reads as CASRGPGTGMGEQFF.

This clone was observed many times. The read comes to an end 3 residues before the CDR3 does, leaving the germline J gene to fill in the end. The rearrangement joins TRBV5-6 to TRBJ1-2; 9 nucleotides line up with TRBD1. The CDR3 is 14 residues long. In germline, CDR1 is SGHDT, CDR2 YYEEEE. Trimming cost V 3 bases and J 3 bases; bases outside gene matches: 3. Incomplete CDR3 DNA: TGTGCCAGCAGCTCTGGGACAGGGTACTATGGC. Translated, it gives CASSSGTGYYG. The entire CDR3 is CASSSGTGYYGYTF. The variable domain in full, completed from reference TRBV5-6 and TRBJ1-2, reads DAGVTQSPTHLIKTRGQQVTLRCSPKSGHDTVSWYQQALGQGPQFIFQYYEEEERQRGNFPDRFSGHQFPNYSSELNVNALLLGDSALYLCASSSGTGYYGYTFGSGTRLTVV.

This clone was observed at least ten times. The CDR3 goes on 3 residues after the read ends, and that part is filled in from the germline J gene. V and J are TRBV19 and TRBJ1-4; D remains unclear. V was pared by 7 bases and J by 3 bases, with 12 bases between. From germline, CDR1 is LNHDA and CDR2 SQIVND (reference sequence). CDR3 size: 14 residues. The covered CDR3 bases are TGTGCCAGTAATCCTAGGAAAGCTAATGAAAAA. It yields the protein CASNPRKANEK. The CDR3 as a whole reads CASNPRKANEKLFF.

This clone has a count of ten or more. The CDR3 end lies 3 residues beyond the end of the read and is filled in from the germline J gene. The chain couples TRBV7-8 to TRBJ2-1, with D possibly matching TRBD2 (6 bases). V was cut by 2 bases and J by 6 bases, with 14 bases left in between. The germline V gene encodes CDR1 SGHVS and CDR2 FQNEAQ. The CDR3 extends over 15 amino acids. CDR3 loop: CASSLSRGASNEQFF. The sequenced part of the CDR3 DNA is TGTGCCAGCAGCTTATCGCGGGGCGCAAGCAATGAG.

In this sample, this clone turned up many times. The read ends 3 residues before the CDR3 terminus; that terminus is restored from the germline J gene. The chain links TRBV19 to TRBJ1-1, with D maybe TRBD1 (5 bases). Germline loops: CDR1 LNHDA, CDR2 SQIVND (reference sequence). This CDR3 is built from 13 residues. The V end lost 4 bases, the J end lost 4 bases, and 10 bases lay between the germline ends. The covered CDR3 bases are TGTGCCAGTAGTAGGGTGGGGGGCACTGAA. Translated, it gives CASSRVGGTE. The whole CDR3 protein reads CASSRVGGTEAFF.

Ten or more counts support this clone. The read gets to within 3 residues of the CDR3 end, and the germline J gene fills in the rest. The chain is built from TRBV5-1 and TRBJ1-1; D is undetermined. Between the trimmed V and J ends, which lost 1 base and 1 base, there was a span of 11 bases. Germline assignment: CDR1 SGHRS and CDR2 YFSETQ. This CDR3 has 15 amino acids. This CDR3 reads CASSLSTARNTEAFF. CDR3 DNA (partial): TGCGCCAGCAGCTTGTCCACAGCCCGGAACACTGAA.

This clone was seen many times. The missing CDR3 end, 3 residues past where the read stops, is filled in from the germline J gene. This rearrangement joins TRBV7-9 to TRBJ2-5, with D possibly being TRBD1 (6 bases). Trimming left V 5 bases short and J 2 bases short, with 15 bases between. CDR3 length equals 15 residues. Germline CDR1 and CDR2: SEHNR and FQNEAQ (reference sequence). The DNA read from the CDR3 is TGTGCCAGCAGCCAAGGACAGCTAGTACAAGAGACC. It encodes CASSQGQLVQET. The whole CDR3 protein is CASSQGQLVQETQYF.